These 29 T cell receptor beta chains originate from one sample sequenced in a study of blood T cell repertoires in COVID-19. Only in-frame clones appear in the TCRdb table, and some are missing; sequencing was by immunoSEQ multiplex PCR. Here the sample spans about 400,000 clones, more than 70% being singletons. What was sequenced was PBMCs or T cells enriched from blood (not recorded which). The receptor source for this set is a man aged 35 to 55 in a cohort exposed to, infected with or recovered from COVID-19 (not recorded which).

This rearrangement joins TRBV18 to TRBJ1-1, with unresolved D. The CDR3 is 14 residues long. Per germline, CDR1 KGHSH and CDR2 LQKENI. Trimming took off 3 bases at V and 1 base at J, with 9 bases between the two ends. The CDR3 DNA follows: TGTGCCAGCTCACCGCGGGCGGGGAACACTGAAGCTTTCTTT. Its protein is CASSPRAGNTEAFF.

V is TRBV30 and J is TRBJ1-4; 12 positions agree with TRBD1. The germline CDR1 and CDR2 sequences are GTSNPN and SVGIG (reference sequence). Trimming cost V 8 bases and J 7 bases; bases outside gene matches: 2. This CDR3 region has 12 residues. The CDR3 sequence: CAGTGGREKLFF. CDR3 DNA: TGTGCCGGGACAGGGGGCCGTGAAAAACTGTTTTTT.

This chain uses TRBV6-4 with TRBJ2-1; TRBD2 matches 10 bases. The CDR3 is 15 residues long. V gave up 5 bases and J gave up 2 bases; unmatched junction bases: 3. Germline CDR1 and CDR2: MRHNA and SNTAGT. This CDR3 reads CASSPSGRAYNEQFF. CDR3 coding DNA: TGTGCCAGCAGTCCAAGCGGGAGGGCCTACAATGAGCAGTTCTTC.

The V call is TRBV3-1 (or the pseudogene TRBV3-2), the J call TRBJ1-6; D possibly corresponds to TRBD1 (5 bases). The CDR3 consists of 18 residues. Trimming took off 0 bases at V and 0 bases at J, with 12 bases between the two ends. CDR1 is LGHDT and CDR2 is YNNKEL in the germline V gene (reference sequence). The CDR3 is CASSQEIPGGSYNSPLHF. The CDR3 bases are TGTGCCAGCAGCCAAGAAATCCCCGGGGGCTCCTATAATTCACCCCTCCACTTT.

This rearrangement joins TRBV29-1 to TRBJ2-7, with D possibly being TRBD1 (6 bases). Trimming removed 6 bases from V and 0 bases from J, with 18 bases in between. The germline V gene encodes CDR1 SQVTM and CDR2 ANQGSEA. CDR3 length: 15 amino acids. In DNA form, the CDR3 reads TGCAGCGTCCGAGGGGGAGCGGCCAGCTCCTACGAGCAGTACTTC. This translates into CSVRGGAASSYEQYF.

This rearrangement joins TRBV14 to TRBJ2-3, with 9 bases fitting TRBD1. The CDR3 is made up of 16 amino acids. V was pared by 4 bases and J by 4 bases, with 9 bases of the junction left unmatched. The germline V gene has CDR1 SGHDN and CDR2 FVKESK. The CDR3 protein is CASSLGGTGIPDTQYF. DNA of the CDR3: TGTGCCAGCAGCCTTGGGGGGACAGGGATTCCAGATACGCAGTATTTT.

The V gene is TRBV30, the J gene TRBJ1-3; 8 bases are a match to TRBD1. Trimming at V came to 2 bases and at J to 2 bases, leaving 2 bases not matched to a gene. The CDR3 is made up of 14 amino acids. Per germline, CDR1 GTSNPN and CDR2 SVGIG (reference sequence). CDR3 bases: TGTGCCTGGAGTCAACAGGGGGCTGGAAACACCATATATTTT. This gives the protein CAWSQQGAGNTIYF. The entire variable domain, with the rest obtained from reference TRBV30 and TRBJ1-3, is as follows: SQTIHQWPATLVQPVGSPLSLECTVEGTSNPNLYWYRQAAGRGLQLLFYSVGIGQISSEVPQNLSASRPQDRQFILSSKKLLLSDSGFYLCAWSQQGAGNTIYFGEGSWLTVV.

CDR3 DNA sequence: TGTGCCAGCAGTTCGCCCGGGAGTCAGTCTGGAAACACCATATATTTT. Its translation: CASSSPGSQSGNTIYF. This chain connects TRBV28 to TRBJ1-3, with no clear D. The germline V and J ends were trimmed by 4 bases and 1 base, with 14 bases remaining between them. Germline V CDR1 and CDR2: MDHEN, SYDVKM. This CDR3 region has 16 residues.

V gene TRBV3-1 (or the pseudogene TRBV3-2) combines with J gene TRBJ2-1, with TRBD1 matching over 11 bases. The CDR3 sequence is 16 residues long. V dropped 4 bases and J dropped 8; count of bases not matched to a gene: 10. The germline CDR1 and CDR2 sequences are LGHDT and YNNKEL (reference sequence). The CDR3 reads CASSLTAGTGGYEQFF. The CDR3 nucleotides are TGTGCCAGCAGCCTTACCGCCGGGACAGGGGGTTATGAGCAGTTCTTC.

The rearrangement joins TRBV7-2 to TRBJ1-6; 9 nucleotides line up with TRBD1. This CDR3 is 16 amino acids long. The trim removed 1 base at V and 8 bases at J, leaving 6 bases unmatched. CDR1 is SGHTA and CDR2 is FQGNSA in the germline V gene. The DNA of the CDR3 is TGTGCCAGCAGCTTAGTGTACAGGGGGCGGGATTCACCCCTCCACTTT. As protein: CASSLVYRGRDSPLHF.

The chain employs TRBV28 and TRBJ2-7, with 8 bases identical to TRBD2. This CDR3 contains 15 residues. Germline V gene data show CDR1 as MDHEN and CDR2 as SYDVKM. Trimming at V came to 6 bases and at J to 8 bases, leaving 15 bases not matched to a gene. The CDR3 region has the DNA TGTGCCAGCAGCCCGCACACTAGCGGAGACAGTCAGCAGTACTTC. This sequence encodes CASSPHTSGDSQQYF.

This clone occurred a few times. The chain employs TRBV30 and TRBJ2-7; TRBD1 matches at 7 bases. J was trimmed by 5 bases and V by 1 base; bases with no gene match: 5. From germline, CDR1 is GTSNPN and CDR2 SVGIG (reference sequence). This CDR3 is built from 13 residues. The CDR3 reads CAWSGQGFNEQYF. The CDR3 DNA sequence: TGTGCCTGGAGTGGACAGGGATTCAACGAGCAGTACTTC.

DNA for the CDR3: TGTGCCAAGAGTAACTATGGCTACACCTTC. Its translation is CAKSNYGYTF. The V gene is TRBV5-4, the J gene TRBJ1-2; the D is unclear. Germline CDR1 and CDR2: SGHNT and YYREEE (reference sequence). This CDR3 has 10 amino acids. Trimming removed 9 bases at V and 1 base at J, with 4 bases between.

The J gene is TRBJ2-6, the V gene TRBV29-1; D ambiguous. This CDR3 comprises 13 residues. Germline V lookup: CDR1 SQVTM, CDR2 ANQGSEA. V lost 5 bases and J 0 bases, leaving 5 bases between the germline ends. CDR3 DNA: TGCAGCGTTAAGCTCTCTGGGGCCAACGTCCTGACTTTC. This codes for CSVKLSGANVLTF.

The chain combines TRBV9 with TRBJ2-6, with 10 bases that match TRBD1. The germline V gene has CDR1 SGDLS and CDR2 YYNGEE. The V segment lost 3 bases and the J segment 0 bases; nucleotides outside the gene matches: 6. The CDR3 runs to 18 residues. The CDR3 nucleotides are TGTGCCAGCAGCGCTGCCGGGACAGGGGACTCTGGGGCCAACGTCCTGACTTTC. Its protein product is CASSAAGTGDSGANVLTF.

The rearrangement joins TRBV5-1 to TRBJ2-5; TRBD2 matches 12 bases. The CDR3 is 17 residues long. J gave up 2 bases and V 0 bases, and 5 bases lay outside the gene matches. Germline V CDR1 and CDR2: SGHRS, YFSETQ. This chain's CDR3 is CASSLGLAGGVQETQYF. The CDR3 nucleotides are TGCGCCAGCAGCTTGGGCCTAGCGGGAGGGGTACAAGAGACCCAGTACTTC.

This clone has just a few counts. V usage is TRBV28 and J usage is TRBJ1-2; D not resolved. Per germline, CDR1 MDHEN and CDR2 SYDVKM. The CDR3 sequence is 13 residues long. Between the trimmed V and J ends, which lost 7 bases and 2 bases, there was a span of 11 bases. The CDR3 spells CASKLTGNYGYTF. DNA for the CDR3: TGTGCCAGCAAGTTGACGGGAAACTATGGCTACACCTTC.

The chain joins TRBV2 to TRBJ1-2; TRBD1 agrees at 7 bases. J gave up 4 bases and V 6 bases, and 5 bases lay outside the gene matches. The CDR3 runs to 13 residues. Germline V gives CDR1 SNHLY, CDR2 FYNNEI. DNA for the CDR3: TGTGCCAGCAGCCCGACAGGGATCTATGGCTACACCTTC. Translated: CASSPTGIYGYTF. The full variable domain, rest sourced from reference TRBV2 and TRBJ1-2, is EPEVTQTPSHQVTQMGQEVILRCVPISNHLYFYWYRQILGQKVEFLVSFYNNEISEKSEIFDDQFSVERPDGSNFTLKIRSTKLEDSAMYFCASSPTGIYGYTFGSGTRLTVV.

This clone was seen a few times. The V and J genes are TRBV10-3 and TRBJ1-5; D ambiguous. Looked up from germline, CDR1 is ENHRY and CDR2 is SYGVKD. The CDR3 length is 14 residues. The V end was cut by 4 bases, the J end by 0 bases, with 7 bases between. This chain's CDR3 is CAISAQDSNQPQHF. The CDR3 region has the DNA TGTGCCATCAGTGCTCAGGATAGCAATCAGCCCCAGCATTTT.

The V and J genes are TRBV5-6 and TRBJ2-1, with 10 bases matching TRBD2. CDR3 length: 17 residues. Trimming at V came to 3 bases and at J to 3 bases, leaving 9 bases not matched to a gene. The germline V gene has CDR1 SGHDT and CDR2 YYEEEE. CDR3 sequence: CASSWGTSETGYNEQFF. In DNA, the CDR3 is TGTGCCAGCAGCTGGGGGACTAGCGAAACGGGCTACAATGAGCAGTTCTTC.

This clone showed up just a few times. The gene calls are TRBV6-2 or TRBV6-3 and TRBJ2-4; D gene ambiguous. CDR3 size: 14 residues. Germline CDR1 and CDR2: MNHEY and SVGEGT. V was shortened by 4 bases and J by 2 bases, with 9 bases between the two germline ends. CDR3 sequence (DNA): TGTGCCAGCAGTTCGGCAGACACCAAAAACATTCAGTACTTC. It is translated as CASSSADTKNIQYF.

The CDR3 DNA reads TGTGCCTGGAGTGGCGGCGGCGCTGAAGCTTTCTTT. This encodes CAWSGGGAEAFF. This rearrangement joins TRBV30 to TRBJ1-1; D call uncertain. In germline, CDR1 is GTSNPN, CDR2 SVGIG (reference sequence). V was trimmed by 1 base and J by 6 bases, leaving 9 bases between them. The CDR3 consists of 12 residues. Full variable domain (outside the CDR3, taken from reference TRBV30 and TRBJ1-1): SQTIHQWPATLVQPVGSPLSLECTVEGTSNPNLYWYRQAAGRGLQLLFYSVGIGQISSEVPQNLSASRPQDRQFILSSKKLLLSDSGFYLCAWSGGGAEAFFGQGTRLTVV.

This chain uses TRBV6-5 with TRBJ1-4; no firm D call. Trimming took 2 bases from V and 5 from J, leaving 9 bases between them. The CDR3 has 14 residues. Germline loops: CDR1 MNHEY, CDR2 SVGAGI. This CDR3 reads CASSYNNRNEKLFF. CDR3 in DNA: TGTGCCAGCAGTTACAACAACAGAAATGAAAAACTGTTTTTT.

The chain carries TRBV5-6 and TRBJ1-5; 7 bases fit TRBD1. With 4 bases clipped from V and 4 bases from J, the junction kept 2 bases outside the gene matches. Germline V CDR1 and CDR2: SGHDT, YYEEEE. The CDR3 contains 13 residues. CDR3 residues: CASSRQGNQPQHF. CDR3 coding DNA: TGTGCCAGCAGCCGACAGGGAAATCAGCCCCAGCATTTT.

This clone was detected a few times. The CDR3 coding sequence is TGTGCCAGCAGTCGAACAGCTGGGGGCTACACCTTC. It is translated as CASSRTAGGYTF. This sequence joins TRBV28 and TRBJ1-2; no reliable D call. The CDR3 has 12 amino acids. V gave up 5 bases and J gave up 8 bases, with 12 bases separating them. Germline V gives CDR1 MDHEN, CDR2 SYDVKM.

This clone has a single count. V and J are TRBV27 and TRBJ2-1, with TRBD2 matching 12 bases. The J segment lost 10 bases and the V segment lost 5 bases, leaving 9 bases of the junction unmatched. The length of the CDR3 is 15 residues. Germline lookup yields CDR1 MNHEY and CDR2 SMNVEV (reference sequence). The CDR3 loop reads CASSARLAGVREQFF. The DNA of the CDR3 is TGTGCCAGCAGTGCCAGACTAGCGGGAGTGAGGGAGCAGTTCTTC.

This clone was detected only a few times. V gene TRBV4-2 combines with J gene TRBJ2-3; D might be TRBD2 (5 bases). The CDR3 length is 16 residues. V lost 4 bases and J 0 bases, leaving 14 bases between the germline ends. Germline values: CDR1 LGHNA, CDR2 YNFKEQ. The CDR3 here is CASSLTADLSTDTQYF. Here the CDR3 DNA reads TGTGCCAGCAGCCTTACAGCGGACCTTAGCACAGATACGCAGTATTTT.

This rearrangement joins TRBV7-2 to TRBJ2-6; D unresolved. Per germline, CDR1 SGHTA and CDR2 FQGNSA. V was shortened by 5 bases and J by 2 bases, with 10 bases between the two germline ends. The CDR3 is 15 amino acids. The CDR3 region is CASSGSRAGANVLTF. CDR3 nucleotides: TGTGCCAGCAGCGGCAGTCGGGCTGGGGCCAACGTCCTGACTTTC.

CDR3 amino acids: CASSFKNTNEKLFF. Here the CDR3 DNA reads TGTGCCAGCAGTTTCAAAAATACTAATGAAAAACTGTTTTTT. The rearrangement links TRBV28 to TRBJ1-4; no definite D call. The CDR3 consists of 14 residues. The germline V gene has CDR1 MDHEN and CDR2 SYDVKM. The V end lost 3 bases, the J end lost 2 bases, and 7 bases lay between the germline ends.